This entry features one TCR beta chain sequence. Its antigen remains unidentified. The sample originates from a study of cytomegalovirus exposure and HLA in healthy donors. Study details: Out of 150 million to 200 million T cells, an earlier analysis found over 100 million unique TCR beta sequences in total. Some 85 million unique TCRs, all from HLA-typed donors, were included in an early release of the data.

Broader study findings: Rare TCR sequences dominated, though some public TCRs recurred in many donors.

With 60 Vbeta and 13 Jbeta primers, the PCR was carried out. Here immunoSEQ multiplex PCR was the method, and the copy in TCRdb shows in-frame clones only, minus some. The table shows 110,000 or so clones, with 76% occurring only once. CDR3 length: 15 amino acids. Trimming at V came to 4 bases and at J to 5 bases, leaving 8 bases not matched to a gene. CDR1 is SGHDT and CDR2 is YYEEEE in the germline V gene. The origin of this receptor is a man in his forties in good health and CMV-seropositive. The sequenced sample was PBMCs. J is TRBJ1-5 and V is TRBV5-6; 8 positions match TRBD1. The CDR3 region has the DNA TGTGCCAGCAGCGGAAGGACAGGGAGGTATCAGCCCCAGCATTTT. This gives the protein CASSGRTGRYQPQHF.